Given below is one T cell receptor beta chain in context. This clonotype has only a few counts. The antigen this receptor binds is unknown. No clone much larger than this one lies a single base away; base qualities are absent. This sample stems from a study of identical twins (dated by TCRdb to 2016 to 2017). Notes on the research overall: To test whether fetal clonotypes persist, the study used deep sequencing on TCR alpha and beta repertoires from monozygotic twins, unrelated adults of various ages, and cord blood. Replicate twin experiments were performed at different times using different library preparation protocols to rule out contamination. Results the study describes overall, beyond this receptor: Fewer insertions were carried by abundant cord blood beta clonotypes; a weaker similar trend was observed in young adult naive repertoires, while no such trend was observed in memory repertoires. Zero-insertion analyses could be partly confounded by invariant T cells such as MAIT and iNKT, although diverse VJ usage argued against such confounding for most clonotypes. Recombination models systematically underestimated out-of-frame TCR alpha sharing in monozygotic twins but agreed with sharing between unrelated individuals. Compared with coincidental sharing between unrelated individuals, out-of-frame TCR alpha sequences shared between twins showed an excess of sequences with low generation probability. Because the same donors could not be followed over many years, the conclusions depended on cross-sectional statistical analysis. The excess sharing between twins in beta out-of-frame sequences was weaker because fewer shared sequences reduced the signal-to-noise ratio.

Library creation used 5' RACE. The listed sequencing device is Illumina HiSeq 2000. A universal primer binding site was introduced by template switching, and a unique molecular identifier was present in the final cDNA, enabling accurate counting of TCR cDNA molecules. Specific primers in the conserved constant-segment region were used to synthesize first-strand cDNA for TCR alpha and beta chains. To control for contamination, every cDNA library was double barcoded, receiving both a SMART-Mk sample barcode and Illumina barcodes. TruSeq adapter sequences along with Illumina sample barcodes were introduced in two successive PCR steps. Sequencing of the TCR alpha and beta cDNA libraries was done on the Illumina HiSeq platform using custom primers. Per the authors' processing: Unique molecular identifiers were extracted from raw reads with MiGEC, and CDR3 positions were determined with MiXCR. Recombination models were inferred per individual with the repgenHMM and IGoR tools using an EM algorithm. The tcR package in R was used for shared clonotype analysis, with sharing normalized by the product of cloneset sizes. To study raw recombination without the effects of thymic and clonal selection, out-of-frame nonproductive sequences were analyzed. Using fastp at Q25 and MiXCR, TCRdb reprocessed the public reads and kept productive beta chains. Here each entry gathers all rows of one CDR3 protein and keeps the most common genes and DNA. TCRdb's processing, not the authors' own work, is the source of the V and J calls. The sample has over 600,000 distinct CDR3 sequences on record, roughly 20% of them singletons. The ten largest clones add up to 4.3% of the sample.

Including cysteine and phenylalanine, the CDR3 has 18 amino acids. Only the CDR3 DNA is retained, 54 bases long and in frame from the first base. The junction carries 17 bases between V and J, which are trimmed by 0 bases and 2 bases respectively. The germline V gene sets CDR1 to MNHEY and CDR2 to SVGAGI. Every donor in the study was a healthy Caucasian. The twin cohort consisted of three pairs of female monozygotic twins, all aged roughly 18 to 30 years. The RNA used for TCR libraries was isolated from peripheral blood mononuclear cells. This sample was shared with a second study, whose subject was T cells expressing NK-cell markers. As that second paper reports: TCR beta-chain repertoires were profiled in sorted CD3+CD56+NKG2C+, CD3+CD56+NKG2C- and CD3+CD56-NKG2C+ T-cell subsets from roughly eight donors. Most of the eight sequenced donors were HCMV-seropositive and one was HCMV-seronegative. To restrict sorting to alphabetaTCR-expressing T cells, an anti-gammadeltaTCR antibody was added in several experiments. In 5 to 7 donors, the dominant CD3+CD56+NKG2C+ clonotypes ranked among the top 10 CD8+ clonotypes, making up 1.0-7.0% of CD8+ T cells. Those dominant clonotypes were again the most abundant among CD3+CD56-NKG2C+ cells in a handful of donors, at roughly 28.3-65%. It remained unclear whether the expanded NKG2C-expressing T cell clones were specific for HCMV antigens. The study sequenced eight donors, all healthy volunteers chosen at random: three men and five women. To determine HCMV serostatus, a commercial ELISA kit was used to detect HCMV-specific IgG in serum. Bulk peripheral blood T-cell repertoires were additionally sequenced from unsorted PBMC for about six donors. MIGEC was used to demultiplex reads and group the reads by UMI, and MiTCR was used to assemble and quantify clonotypes. Only TCR cDNA sequences supported by at least two reads were kept to exclude erroneous sequences. Downstream repertoire analysis used the tcR package, and clonotypes were matched across fractions by CDR3 nucleotide sequence plus V segment. Antigen specificity was annotated against VDJdb with VDJmatch, allowing one amino acid substitution in CDR3.

In this chain, TRBV6-5 is recombined with TRBJ2-4; D gene: possibly TRBD2, on 6 matching bases. This TCR was sampled from a young woman in good health. Material for sequencing was PBMCs. The CDR3 is CASSYSLWGENPKNIQYF. The base sequence is TGTGCCAGCAGTTACTCTTTGTGGGGGGAAAACCCCAAAAACATTCAGTACTTC.